This TCR beta chain was retrieved from a study of shared clonotypes between healthy human individuals. CDR1 and CDR2 (germline): MGHRA, YSYEKL. CDR3 length: 18 amino acids. V was pared by 2 bases and J by 2 bases, with 13 bases of the junction left unmatched. It was CD45RO-negative cells, positively selected for CCR7, that made up naive CD8 cells, with terminally differentiated effector memory CD45RA+ cells excluded. Sequencing was performed with immunoSEQ multiplex PCR; in TCRdb, only in-frame clones are kept and a portion is missing. The sample holds about 800,000 clones, about 97% seen once. Details on this clone: Antigen: not known.

Findings of the study overall: Clonotype sharing levels among donors were expected to vary with sequencing depth.

The V and J genes are TRBV4-1 and TRBJ2-5, with 8 positions matching TRBD1. The clonotype originates from a man under 40 in good health. The sequencing input was naive CD8+ T cells sorted from blood. Here the CDR3 reads CASSQLSDRAVNQETQYF. The CDR3 DNA follows: TGCGCCAGCAGCCAACTATCGGACAGGGCCGTGAATCAAGAGACCCAGTACTTC.